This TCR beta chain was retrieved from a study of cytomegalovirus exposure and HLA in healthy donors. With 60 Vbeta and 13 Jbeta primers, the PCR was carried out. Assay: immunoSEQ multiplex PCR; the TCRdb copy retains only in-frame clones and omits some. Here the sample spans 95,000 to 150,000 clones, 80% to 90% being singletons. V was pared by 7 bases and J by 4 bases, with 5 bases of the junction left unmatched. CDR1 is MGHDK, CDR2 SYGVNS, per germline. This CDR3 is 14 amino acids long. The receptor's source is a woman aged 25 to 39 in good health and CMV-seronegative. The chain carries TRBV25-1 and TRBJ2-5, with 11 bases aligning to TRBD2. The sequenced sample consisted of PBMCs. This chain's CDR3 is CASTPLAGGETQYF. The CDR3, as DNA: TGTGCCAGCACTCCCCTAGCGGGAGGAGAGACCCAGTACTTC.